The 24 T cell receptor beta chains below come from one sample, sequenced in a study of cytomegalovirus exposure and HLA in healthy donors. With 60 Vbeta and 13 Jbeta primers, the PCR was carried out. The table came from immunoSEQ multiplex PCR; TCRdb's copy has only in-frame clones and leaves some out. The sample holds roughly 150,000 clones, 60% to 80% seen once. Sample: PBMCs. The receptors here all came from a male donor in good health and CMV-seronegative.

V usage is TRBV6-5 and J usage is TRBJ2-3; a weak D match, TRBD1 (6 bases). This CDR3 has 14 amino acids. Germline V gene lookup returns CDR1 MNHEY and CDR2 SVGAGI. The ends were cut back, 10 bases at V and 1 base at J, with 15 bases in the middle. The CDR3 DNA sequence: TGTGCCATTGCGACAGGACCGCGCACAGATACGCAGTATTTT. Amino acid sequence: CAIATGPRTDTQYF.

This rearrangement joins TRBV11-3 to TRBJ1-2; 8 bases are shared with TRBD1. V lost 5 bases and J lost 3; bases outside the gene matches: 8. The CDR3 length is 15 residues. Germline lookup yields CDR1 SGHNT and CDR2 YENEEA. CDR3 amino acids: CASSVGQGAYYGYTF. The CDR3 DNA is TGTGCCAGCAGCGTAGGTCAGGGGGCATACTATGGCTACACCTTC.

V is TRBV5-1 and J is TRBJ2-1; 9 bases are shared with TRBD1. The CDR3 is made up of 14 amino acids. Germline values: CDR1 SGHRS, CDR2 YFSETQ. V trimming: 4 bases; J trimming: 5 bases; junction bases outside the gene matches: 4. CDR3: CASSKDRGNNEQFF. Written as DNA, the CDR3 is TGCGCCAGCAGCAAGGACAGGGGTAACAATGAGCAGTTCTTC.

The chain uses TRBV15 and TRBJ2-1; 12 positions match TRBD2. Germline V gene sequence: CDR1 LNHNV, CDR2 YYDKDF (reference sequence). V shed 3 bases, J shed 0 bases, and the junction held 6 bases outside the gene matches. The CDR3 sequence is 18 residues long. CDR3 DNA sequence: TGTGCCACCAGCAGTGGTGGACTAGCGGGATACTCCTACAATGAGCAGTTCTTC. Translation gives CATSSGGLAGYSYNEQFF.

As regards this clone: The junction departs from germline at one end; a sequencing error may be responsible. The chain joins TRBV7-6 to TRBJ2-2; 7 bases align to TRBD2. The CDR3 extends over 15 amino acids. The germline V gene encodes CDR1 SGHVS and CDR2 FNYEAQ. The CDR3 coding sequence is TGTGCTAGCACAGCTAGCGGAGGTCATACCGGGGAGCTGTTTTTT. Protein product: CASTASGGHTGELFF.

The chain carries TRBV6-6 and TRBJ1-1, with D uncertain. CDR3 length: 14 residues. Looked up from germline, CDR1 is MNHNY and CDR2 is SVGAGI (reference sequence). Trimming pared 6 bases from V and 0 bases from J, leaving 11 bases between. DNA for the CDR3: TGTGCCAGCAGGCCAACAAGTTTGAACACTGAAGCTTTCTTT. The encoded protein is CASRPTSLNTEAFF.

This sequence joins TRBV7-9 and TRBJ2-5; 9 bases fit TRBD1. Germline CDR1 and CDR2: SEHNR and FQNEAQ (reference sequence). The CDR3 runs to 16 residues. V lost 1 base and J lost 5; bases outside the gene matches: 8. CDR3 nucleotides: TGTGCCAGCAGCTTAGTCCTTGGGACAGGGAGCGAGACCCAGTACTTC. It translates to CASSLVLGTGSETQYF.

As concerns this clone: A read error may produce the germline difference seen at one junction end. V and J are TRBV7-7 and TRBJ2-1; 11 nucleotides agree with TRBD2. This CDR3 spans 18 amino acids. In germline, CDR1 is SSHAT, CDR2 FNYEAQ (reference sequence). The CDR3 loop is CASSSGLAGPRSYNEQFF. In DNA, the CDR3 is TGTGCTAGCAGCTCCGGACTAGCGGGTCCTCGCTCCTACAATGAGCAGTTCTTC.

The chain recombines TRBV7-2 with TRBJ2-1; 8 bases are a match to TRBD2. Germline V gene data show CDR1 as SGHTA and CDR2 as FQGNSA. The CDR3 sequence is 15 residues long. V shed 1 base and J 6 bases; nucleotides not matched to a gene: 5. The CDR3 spells CASSLESGGPNEQFF. In DNA form, the CDR3 reads TGTGCCAGCAGCTTAGAAAGCGGGGGCCCCAATGAGCAGTTCTTC.

V is TRBV6-6 and J is TRBJ2-7, with 8 positions matching TRBD2. The CDR3 is 15 residues long. With V trimmed by 6 bases and J by 6 bases, 13 bases remained unmatched. Germline values: CDR1 MNHNY, CDR2 SVGAGI (reference sequence). The CDR3 region is CASRVPLAGITEQYF. CDR3 bases: TGTGCCAGCAGAGTCCCCCTAGCGGGTATTACCGAGCAGTACTTC.

This clone was observed a handful of times. The rearrangement joins TRBV11-3 to TRBJ2-3, with TRBD2 identical over 7 bases. CDR1 and CDR2 (germline): SGHNT, YENEEA. The J segment lost 0 bases and the V segment lost 5 bases, leaving 2 bases of the junction unmatched. The CDR3 consists of 14 residues. CDR3 sequence reads: CASSLSGSTDTQYF. The CDR3 coding sequence is TGTGCCAGCAGCCTTAGCGGGAGCACAGATACGCAGTATTTT.

The DNA of the CDR3 is TGTGCCAGCAGCTTAACCGGGTCGTCTGGGGCCAACGTCCTGACTTTC. It yields the protein CASSLTGSSGANVLTF. This chain uses TRBV7-9 with TRBJ2-6; D not certain. The CDR3 runs 16 residues. The V gene's germline CDR1 is SEHNR and CDR2 FQNEAQ (reference sequence). The ends were cut back, 2 bases at V and 1 base at J, with 9 bases in the middle.

The V and J genes are TRBV4-3 and TRBJ2-7; TRBD1 matches 8 bases. CDR1 LGHNA and CDR2 YSLEER come from the germline V gene. V was pared by 0 bases and J by 5 bases, with 6 bases of the junction left unmatched. The CDR3 runs to 15 residues. The CDR3 loop reads CASSQDRQGAHEQYF. DNA of the CDR3: TGCGCCAGCAGCCAAGATCGGCAGGGGGCACACGAGCAGTACTTC.

This clone was seen a single time. The V gene is TRBV30, the J gene TRBJ1-6; D call uncertain. Deletions cut 0 bases from V and 5 bases from J, with 8 bases between. The CDR3 loop spans 14 amino acids. Germline CDR1 GTSNPN, CDR2 SVGIG (reference sequence). CDR3 nucleotide sequence: TGTGCCTGGAGTGTACTAGGGAATAATTCACCCCTCCACTTT. Translating it yields CAWSVLGNNSPLHF.

This rearrangement joins TRBV4-1 to TRBJ1-1, with 8 bases matching TRBD1. The V gene's germline CDR1 is MGHRA and CDR2 YSYEKL. CDR3 length: 18 residues. V shed 0 bases and J 4 bases; nucleotides not matched to a gene: 13. The CDR3 sequence is CASSQDRDRRRAGTEAFF. The CDR3 region has the DNA TGCGCCAGCAGCCAAGATCGGGACAGGCGAAGGGCAGGCACTGAAGCTTTCTTT.

This clone was observed once. The chain carries TRBV11-2 and TRBJ2-1, with a weak D call TRBD1 (5 bases). CDR1 and CDR2 from the germline V gene are SGHAT and FQNNGV. This CDR3 has 15 residues. Between the trimmed V and J ends, which lost 4 bases and 8 bases, there was a span of 18 bases. The chain's CDR3 is CASSSLPGPRYEQFF. For the CDR3, the DNA is TGTGCCAGCAGCTCCCTCCCAGGGCCGCGCTATGAGCAGTTCTTC.

In this sample, this clone turned up a few times. The chain has TRBV19 and TRBJ2-7; TRBD2 aligns across 10 bases. The CDR3 runs to 15 residues. CDR1 is LNHDA, CDR2 SQIVND, per germline (reference sequence). V lost 6 bases, J lost 0 bases, and 5 bases stayed unmatched. CDR3 DNA sequence: TGTGCCAGTAGGGCCGGGACTAGCGCCTCCTACGAGCAGTACTTC. This encodes CASRAGTSASYEQYF.

V is TRBV11-3 and J is TRBJ1-1, with D possibly TRBD1 on 5 matching bases. The germline V and J ends were trimmed by 5 bases and 0 bases, with 7 bases remaining between them. The germline V gene has CDR1 SGHNT and CDR2 YENEEA. This CDR3 spans 13 amino acids. CDR3: CASSTQVNTEAFF. In nucleotides, the CDR3 is TGTGCCAGCAGCACACAGGTGAACACTGAAGCTTTCTTT.

The chain joins TRBV6-1 to TRBJ2-7; D may be TRBD2 (5 bases). The germline V gene encodes CDR1 MNHNS and CDR2 SASEGT. The V end was cut by 5 bases, the J end by 4 bases, with 12 bases between. The CDR3 covers 13 residues. CDR3 nucleotides: TGTGCCAGCAGTCGAGGGCGAGGGTACGAGCAGTACTTC. This encodes CASSRGRGYEQYF.

V is TRBV7-2 and J is TRBJ2-5; D possibly corresponds to TRBD1 (8 bases). Trimming cost V 5 bases and J 5 bases, with 15 bases left between them. The CDR3 is 14 amino acids. Germline CDR1 is SGHTA and CDR2 is FQGNSA. In DNA, the CDR3 is TGTGCCAGCAGCCAAACAGGGGGAGGGGAGACCCAGTACTTC. Translating gives CASSQTGGGETQYF. Looking up the rest from reference TRBV7-2 and TRBJ2-5 gives the full variable domain: GAGVSQSPSNKVTEKGKDVELRCDPISGHTALYWYRQSLGQGLEFLIYFQGNSAPDKSGLPSDRFSAERTGGSVSTLTIQRTQQEDSAVYLCASSQTGGGETQYFGPGTRLLVL.

The CDR3 is CASSLDPGVRETQYF. CDR3 DNA: TGCGCCAGCAGCTTGGATCCAGGGGTAAGGGAGACCCAGTACTTC. This sequence joins TRBV5-1 and TRBJ2-5, with D maybe TRBD1 (6 bases). The ends were cut back, 0 bases at V and 5 bases at J, with 14 bases in the middle. There are 15 residues in the CDR3. The germline CDR1 and CDR2 sequences are SGHRS and YFSETQ. The complete variable domain, with remaining parts taken from reference TRBV5-1 and TRBJ2-5, reads KAGVTQTPRYLIKTRGQQVTLSCSPISGHRSVSWYQQTPGQGLQFLFEYFSETQRNKGNFPGRFSGRQFSNSRSEMNVSTLELGDSALYLCASSLDPGVRETQYFGPGTRLLVL.

This clone was counted once. The chain uses TRBV6-5 and TRBJ1-1, with D maybe TRBD1 (6 bases). This CDR3 spans 13 amino acids. V lost 8 bases and J lost 2, with 12 bases in between. The germline gives CDR1 MNHEY, CDR2 SVGAGI. Written as DNA, the CDR3 is TGTGCCAGCCACAAGGGGGTAAACACTGAAGCTTTCTTT. Protein sequence: CASHKGVNTEAFF.

The V call is TRBV15, the J call TRBJ1-1; D remains unclear. Trimming pared 1 base from V and 1 base from J, leaving 7 bases between. The CDR3 has 14 residues. Germline V gene lookup returns CDR1 LNHNV and CDR2 YYDKDF (reference sequence). This CDR3 reads CATSRAMRNTEAFF. CDR3 coding DNA: TGTGCCACCAGCAGAGCCATGAGGAACACTGAAGCTTTCTTT.

V and J are TRBV10-3 and TRBJ2-7; a possible D gene is TRBD2 (5 bases). Trimming took 3 bases from V and 1 from J, leaving 19 bases between them. CDR1 is ENHRY and CDR2 is SYGVKD in the germline V gene. This CDR3 is built from 17 residues. This chain's CDR3 is CAISDAGKSSTSYEQYF. The CDR3 bases are TGTGCCATCAGTGATGCGGGCAAAAGCTCGACTTCCTACGAGCAGTACTTC.